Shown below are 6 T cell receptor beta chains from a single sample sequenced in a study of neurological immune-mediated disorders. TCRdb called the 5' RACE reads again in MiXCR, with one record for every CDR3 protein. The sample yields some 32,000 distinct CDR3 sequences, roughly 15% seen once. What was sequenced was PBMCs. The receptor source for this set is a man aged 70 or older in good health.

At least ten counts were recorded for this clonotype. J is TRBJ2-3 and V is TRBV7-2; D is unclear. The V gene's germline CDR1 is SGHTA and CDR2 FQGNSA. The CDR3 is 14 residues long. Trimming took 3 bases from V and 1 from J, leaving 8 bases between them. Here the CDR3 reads CASSFWVGTDTQYF. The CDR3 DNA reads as TGTGCCAGCAGCTTTTGGGTTGGCACAGATACGCAGTATTTT.

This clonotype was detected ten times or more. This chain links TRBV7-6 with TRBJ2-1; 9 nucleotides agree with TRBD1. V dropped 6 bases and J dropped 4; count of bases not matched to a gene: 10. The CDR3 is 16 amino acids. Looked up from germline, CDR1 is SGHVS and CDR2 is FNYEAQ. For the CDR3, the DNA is TGTGCCAGCAGTGTATGGTCCGGGACAGGGTACAATGAGCAGTTCTTC. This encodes CASSVWSGTGYNEQFF.

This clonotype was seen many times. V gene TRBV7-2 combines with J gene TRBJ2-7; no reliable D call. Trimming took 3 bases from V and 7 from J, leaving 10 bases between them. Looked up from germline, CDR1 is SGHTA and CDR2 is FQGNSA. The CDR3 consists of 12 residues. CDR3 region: CASSFIDLEQYF. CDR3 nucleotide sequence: TGTGCCAGCAGCTTTATAGACTTGGAGCAGTACTTC.

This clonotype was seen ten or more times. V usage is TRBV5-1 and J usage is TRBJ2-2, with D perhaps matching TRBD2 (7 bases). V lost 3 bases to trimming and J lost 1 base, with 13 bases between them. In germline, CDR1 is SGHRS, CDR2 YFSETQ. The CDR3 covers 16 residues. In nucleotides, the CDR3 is TGCGCCAGCAGCTCTAAGGGGGGGCTGAACACCGGGGAGCTGTTTTTT. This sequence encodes CASSSKGGLNTGELFF.

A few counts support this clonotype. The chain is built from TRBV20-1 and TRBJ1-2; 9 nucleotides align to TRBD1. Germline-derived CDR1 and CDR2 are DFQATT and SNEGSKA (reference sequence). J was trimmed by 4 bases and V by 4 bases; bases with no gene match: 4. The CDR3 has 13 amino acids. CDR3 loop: CSATGQGFYGYTF. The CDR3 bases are TGCAGTGCTACGGGACAGGGATTCTATGGCTACACCTTC.

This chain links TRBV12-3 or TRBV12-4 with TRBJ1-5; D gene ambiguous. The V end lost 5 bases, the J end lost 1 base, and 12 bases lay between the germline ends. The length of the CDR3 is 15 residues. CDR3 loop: CASSPRKVSNQPQHF. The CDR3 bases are TGTGCCAGCAGTCCTCGAAAGGTCAGCAATCAGCCCCAGCATTTT.